The T cell receptor beta chain described here comes from a study of T cell clonality in common variable immunodeficiency. TCRdb keeps only in-frame clones here, not all; method: immunoSEQ multiplex PCR. The table lists 75,000 to 85,000 clones, with no singletons. Trimming took 0 bases from V and 5 from J, leaving 9 bases between them. From germline, CDR1 is DFQATT and CDR2 SNEGSKA (reference sequence). The CDR3 has 13 residues. This clone was picked up many times. The CDR3 extends 3 residues past the end of the read, so its final part is completed from the germline J gene. The chain carries TRBV20-1 and TRBJ2-3; unclear D gene. The TCR sequence derives from a person aged 18 to 75 in good health. Sequences were obtained from peripheral blood mononuclear cells. The sequenced part of the CDR3 DNA is TGCAGTGCTAGAGATCGGTCGGGAGATACG. Protein product: CSARDRSGDT. In full, the CDR3 reads CSARDRSGDTQYF.